One sample yielded the 21 T cell receptor beta chains listed below, sequenced in a study of blood T cell dynamics during melanoma immunotherapy. TCRdb's table, derived via immunoSEQ multiplex PCR, lists solely in-frame clones and lacks some. The sample has thousands of clones, 70% to 90% seen once. This sample's time point: week 3, after first cycle of checkpoint inhibitor. The sequencing used blood, collected from a patient treated with checkpoint blockade. The origin of the receptors is a human donor with melanoma.

To note about this clone: Germline and junction disagree at one end, which may indicate a read error. The genes are TRBV29-1 and TRBJ1-1; D ambiguous. This CDR3 region has 11 residues. CDR1 and CDR2 from the germline V gene are SQVTM and ANQGSEA. The CDR3: CSVEGPTEAFF. The CDR3 DNA follows: TGCAGCGTCGAAGGGCCCACTGAAGCTTTCTTT. Combining the CDR3 with reference TRBV29-1 and TRBJ1-1 gives the whole variable domain SAVISQKPSRDICQRGTSLTIQCQVDSQVTMMFWYRQQPGQSLTLIATANQGSEATYESGFVIDKFPISRPNLTFSTLTVSNMSPEDSSIYLCSVEGPTEAFFGQGTRLTVV.

The rearrangement joins TRBV28 to TRBJ1-6; no definite D call. The CDR3 totals 17 residues. Trimming took 2 bases from V and 3 from J, leaving 14 bases between them. Germline assignment: CDR1 MDHEN and CDR2 SYDVKM. CDR3 coding DNA: TGTGCCAGCAGTTTAAAGATCGGTAGATTCTATAATTCACCCCTCCACTTT. As protein: CASSLKIGRFYNSPLHF.

The chain links TRBV6-4 to TRBJ1-3, with D uncertain. Trimming cost V 8 bases and J 4 bases, with 9 bases left between them. This CDR3 has 12 amino acids. Germline V CDR1 and CDR2: MRHNA, SNTAGT. The CDR3 reads CASPQTGNTIYF. For the CDR3, the DNA is TGTGCCAGCCCCCAGACAGGAAACACCATATATTTT.

The V call is TRBV5-4, the J call TRBJ1-2, with D possibly TRBD1 on 5 matching bases. Trimming pared 2 bases from V and 4 bases from J, leaving 15 bases between. This CDR3 contains 15 residues. Per the germline V gene, CDR1 is SGHNT and CDR2 is YYREEE (reference sequence). The CDR3 nucleotides read TGTGCCAGCAGCTTACCCGGCAGGGCTGGCTATGGCTACACCTTC. This translates into CASSLPGRAGYGYTF.

This chain joins TRBV6-5 and TRBJ2-7; 8 nucleotides align to TRBD2. The junction had 4 bases not matched to a gene; V was cut back by 2 bases and J by 1 base. CDR1 is MNHEY, CDR2 SVGAGI, per germline. The CDR3 has 15 residues. The CDR3 coding sequence is TGTGCCAGCAGTTACGCGGCGGGAGGTTCCTACGAGCAGTACTTC. It codes for CASSYAAGGSYEQYF.

CDR3 sequence reads: CASSPGTGTYEQYF. The CDR3 nucleotides read TGTGCCAGCAGCCCCGGGACAGGCACCTACGAGCAGTACTTC. The J gene is TRBJ2-7, the V gene TRBV5-4; TRBD1 matches at 8 bases. CDR1 and CDR2 from the germline V gene are SGHNT and YYREEE (reference sequence). The CDR3 extends over 14 amino acids. V lost 4 bases to trimming and J lost 2 bases; unmatched junction nucleotides: 5. The full variable domain, its missing parts supplied by reference TRBV5-4 and TRBJ2-7, is ETGVTQSPTHLIKTRGQQVTLRCSSQSGHNTVSWYQQALGQGPQFIFQYYREEENGRGNFPPRFSGLQFPNYSSELNVNALELDDSALYLCASSPGTGTYEQYFGPGTRLTVT.

The CDR3 DNA sequence: TGTGCCAGCAGCTTGGGGAGCGGGAGCTCCTACGAGCAGTACTTC. Its protein product is CASSLGSGSSYEQYF. This chain uses TRBV5-4 with TRBJ2-7; TRBD2 aligns across 8 bases. V was pared by 0 bases and J by 0 bases, with 2 bases of the junction left unmatched. In germline, CDR1 is SGHNT, CDR2 YYREEE (reference sequence). The CDR3 runs 15 residues.

The chain has TRBV11-1 and TRBJ1-1; D is unresolved. Per the germline V gene, CDR1 is SGHAT and CDR2 is FQDESV (reference sequence). V lost 5 bases and J 1 base, leaving 11 bases between the germline ends. The CDR3 consists of 14 residues. The CDR3 here is CASSPRAWNTEAFF. CDR3 DNA: TGTGCCAGCAGCCCTAGGGCTTGGAACACTGAAGCTTTCTTT.

In this sample, this clone turned up a few times. This rearrangement joins TRBV4-2 to TRBJ1-2; D unresolved. V was trimmed by 1 base and J by 14 bases, leaving 17 bases between them. Germline assignment: CDR1 LGHNA and CDR2 YNFKEQ. The CDR3 extends over 13 amino acids. This chain's CDR3 is CASSQASGIGGTF. CDR3 nucleotides: TGTGCCAGCAGCCAAGCCTCTGGGATTGGAGGGACCTTC.

The chain is built from TRBV28 and TRBJ2-7; 7 bases line up with TRBD2. The germline CDR1 and CDR2 sequences are MDHEN and SYDVKM. This CDR3 contains 15 residues. J lost 0 bases, V lost 6 bases, and 8 bases had no gene match. In nucleotides, the CDR3 is TGTGCCAGCAGCTCCGTGCGGGGGAACTCCTACGAGCAGTACTTC. This encodes CASSSVRGNSYEQYF. Full variable domain (remainder filled in from reference TRBV28 and TRBJ2-7): DVKVTQSSRYLVKRTGEKVFLECVQDMDHENMFWYRQDPGLGLRLIYFSYDVKMKEKGDIPEGYSVSREKKERFSLILESASTNQTSMYLCASSSVRGNSYEQYFGPGTRLTVT.

V usage is TRBV6-5 and J usage is TRBJ2-1; the match to TRBD1 covers 9 bases. There are 14 residues in the CDR3. With 5 bases clipped from V and 8 bases from J, the junction kept 7 bases outside the gene matches. Germline CDR1 MNHEY, CDR2 SVGAGI. CDR3 sequence: CASSPGQGKYEQFF. CDR3 bases: TGTGCCAGCAGTCCGGGACAGGGTAAATATGAGCAGTTCTTC.

The CDR3: CASSLMFYEQYF. The CDR3 DNA sequence: TGTGCCAGCAGCTTAATGTTCTACGAGCAGTACTTC. This sequence joins TRBV5-6 and TRBJ2-7; unclear D gene. The V end was cut by 2 bases, the J end by 3 bases, with 6 bases between. Germline V gene sequence: CDR1 SGHDT, CDR2 YYEEEE. The CDR3 covers 12 residues.

This sequence joins TRBV2 and TRBJ1-2, with 7 bases aligning to TRBD1. Germline V gives CDR1 SNHLY, CDR2 FYNNEI. The CDR3 is 12 residues long. The V gene end was trimmed by 8 bases and the J gene end by 3 bases; junction bases not matched to a gene: 3. The CDR3 DNA sequence: TGTGCCAGCCAGGGGGGGTACTATGGCTACACCTTC. As protein: CASQGGYYGYTF.

V and J are TRBV21-1 and TRBJ2-7; TRBD1, the table's D call, lacks a check against the DNA. TRBV21-1 is listed as a pseudogene. CDR3 length: 15 amino acids. The CDR3 protein is CASSSSGTAPYEQYF. The CDR3 bases are TGTGCCAGCAGCAGTTCCGGGACAGCTCCCTACGAGCAGTACTTC.

The chain carries TRBV30 and TRBJ1-1, with 7 bases lining up with TRBD1. V lost 6 bases, J lost 0 bases, and 7 bases stayed unmatched. Per germline, CDR1 GTSNPN and CDR2 SVGIG (reference sequence). The CDR3 is 14 amino acids. CDR3 sequence reads: CACATDRMNTEAFF. The CDR3 nucleotides are TGTGCCTGCGCAACGGACAGGATGAACACTGAAGCTTTCTTT.

In this sample, this clone turned up once. The J gene is TRBJ2-3, the V gene TRBV6-1; 7 bases align to TRBD2. Trimming took 2 bases from V and 0 from J; bases not matched to a gene: 8. The germline CDR1 and CDR2 sequences are MNHNS and SASEGT. This CDR3 comprises 17 residues. The CDR3 bases are TGTGCCAGCAGTGAACTGGTGGCTAGCGGTAGCACAGATACGCAGTATTTT. Translation: CASSELVASGSTDTQYF.

This chain links TRBV5-1 with TRBJ1-6; D call uncertain. This CDR3 comprises 16 residues. Trimming shortened V by 0 bases and J by 7 bases, and 14 bases separated the two germline ends. Per the germline V gene, CDR1 is SGHRS and CDR2 is YFSETQ. CDR3 amino acids: CASSLGLGIMNSPLHF. CDR3 nucleotide sequence: TGCGCCAGCAGCTTGGGACTGGGGATAATGAATTCACCCCTCCACTTT.

This chain links TRBV7-9 with TRBJ2-7; possible D gene TRBD2, 5 bases. With 6 bases removed from V and 3 bases from J, the gap between germline ends came to 21 bases. CDR3 length: 16 amino acids. Looked up from germline, CDR1 is SEHNR and CDR2 is FQNEAQ (reference sequence). The CDR3 DNA follows: TGTGCCAGCAGACCAAACCCGGGAAGGGTGGGCTACGAGCAGTACTTC. This sequence encodes CASRPNPGRVGYEQYF.

This chain joins TRBV18 and TRBJ1-1, with a tentative D call TRBD1 (5 bases). Germline lookup yields CDR1 KGHSH and CDR2 LQKENI. The CDR3 is 13 amino acids. V lost 4 bases to trimming and J lost 3 bases, with 9 bases between them. The CDR3 DNA sequence: TGTGCCAGCTCACAGACAGACTACACTGAAGCTTTCTTT. Its protein is CASSQTDYTEAFF.

The rearrangement joins TRBV9 to TRBJ1-3, with 9 bases fitting TRBD1. CDR3 size: 16 residues. Trimming took 3 bases from V and 0 from J; bases not matched to a gene: 4. Germline loops: CDR1 SGDLS, CDR2 YYNGEE. The CDR3: CASSAGDRASGNTIYF. The CDR3 DNA reads as TGTGCCAGCAGCGCCGGGGACAGGGCCTCTGGAAACACCATATATTTT.

Comments on this clone: The junction departs from germline at one end; a sequencing error may be responsible. J is TRBJ2-6 and V is TRBV19, with a possible D match to TRBD1 (5 bases). The CDR3 totals 16 residues. From germline, CDR1 is LNHDA and CDR2 SQIVND (reference sequence). The CDR3 protein is CASRIGAISGVNVLTF. CDR3 DNA: TGTGCCAGCAGAATTGGGGCCATCTCTGGGGTCAACGTCCTGACTTTC.